The clone carrying this T cell receptor (beta chain) was found a few times. Its cognate antigen is unknown. This sample was taken from a study of CD8+ T cells in alopecia areata. Study-wide context: Treatment ran 6 to 18 months, with 6 months of follow-up afterward. Study outcomes and limitations: Shared TCR sequences were less clear between patients than in mice, possibly partly from HLA diversity. When scalp samples are sequenced, resident alphabeta T cells of normal skin are also captured.

Deletions cut 5 bases from V and 8 bases from J, with 18 bases between. The CDR3 is made up of 14 amino acids. Looked up from germline, CDR1 is SEHNR and CDR2 is FQNEAQ (reference sequence). The sequencing template was cDNA reverse transcribed from extracted RNA. TCRdb's table, derived via immunoSEQ multiplex PCR, lists solely in-frame clones and lacks some. The sample lists about 120,000 clones, 53% occurring once. Treatment described: oral pan-JAK inhibitor, 5-10 mg twice daily. Sequenced here: CD4+ T cells sorted from blood, sampled at week 4, from a patient treated with tofacitinib. The sequence was collected from a human donor with alopecia areata. The V and J genes are TRBV7-9 and TRBJ1-2; a possible D gene is TRBD1 (6 bases). CDR3 sequence reads: CASSPGSGAGGYTF. As DNA, the CDR3 is TGTGCCAGCAGCCCGGGGTCAGGGGCGGGCGGCTACACCTTC.